This passage covers 13 T cell receptor beta chains from one sample sequenced in a study of cytomegalovirus exposure and HLA in healthy donors. This PCR relied on a set of 60 Vbeta primers and 13 Jbeta primers. Profiling relied on immunoSEQ multiplex PCR, and the TCRdb table lists in-frame clones only, not all of them. Of about 150,000 clones in the sample, 84% were seen once. Specimen: PBMCs. Receptor source: a man aged 18 to 29 in good health and CMV-seronegative.

This chain links TRBV28 with TRBJ1-5; tentative D call: TRBD1 (5 bases). The CDR3 length is 15 residues. The germline CDR1 and CDR2 sequences are MDHEN and SYDVKM. With 6 bases removed from V and 9 bases from J, the gap between germline ends came to 21 bases. The CDR3 reads CASREFQGGPGPQHF. In DNA form, the CDR3 reads TGTGCCAGCAGAGAGTTTCAGGGAGGACCCGGGCCCCAGCATTTT.

The V gene is TRBV9, the J gene TRBJ2-1, with 11 bases fitting TRBD2. Germline values: CDR1 SGDLS, CDR2 YYNGEE. The V and J ends lost 3 bases and 2 bases, in that order; junction bases with no gene match: 1. This CDR3 is 15 amino acids long. The chain's CDR3 is CASSATSGTYNEQFF. The CDR3 nucleotides are TGTGCCAGCAGCGCGACTAGCGGGACCTACAATGAGCAGTTCTTC.

This chain links TRBV29-1 with TRBJ1-4, with unresolved D. The CDR3 is made up of 13 amino acids. The germline gives CDR1 SQVTM, CDR2 ANQGSEA. V was shortened by 4 bases and J by 8 bases, with 14 bases between the two germline ends. CDR3 sequence reads: CSVVLSAVEKLFF. The CDR3 DNA reads TGCAGCGTTGTCCTTTCCGCGGTAGAAAAACTGTTTTTT.

This chain links TRBV5-1 with TRBJ2-3, with 7 positions matching TRBD1. Looked up from germline, CDR1 is SGHRS and CDR2 is YFSETQ. Losses at the gene ends were 0 bases for V and 1 base for J; bases not matched to a gene: 5. The CDR3 has 16 residues. DNA of the CDR3: TGCGCCAGCAGCTTGGCCGGAACAGGGGGCACAGATACGCAGTATTTT. It is translated as CASSLAGTGGTDTQYF.

The chain combines TRBV7-6 with TRBJ2-2, with a tentative D call TRBD1 (6 bases). Germline CDR1 SGHVS, CDR2 FNYEAQ. The CDR3 covers 15 residues. Deletions cut 1 base from V and 2 bases from J, with 8 bases between. CDR3 amino acids: CASSLGTANTGELFF. The CDR3 coding sequence is TGTGCCAGCAGCTTAGGGACAGCAAACACCGGGGAGCTGTTTTTT.

The CDR3 loop is CSAATGSGNTIYF. In DNA, the CDR3 is TGCAGCGCTGCGACAGGCTCTGGAAACACCATATATTTT. The chain uses TRBV29-1 and TRBJ1-3; TRBD1 might be the D (6 bases). The ends were cut back, 7 bases at V and 0 bases at J, with 10 bases in the middle. The CDR3 totals 13 residues. Germline lookup yields CDR1 SQVTM and CDR2 ANQGSEA.

This clone was seen once. The genes are TRBV5-1 and TRBJ2-6, with TRBD1 matching over 7 bases. The CDR3 length is 17 residues. Germline CDR1 reads SGHRS; CDR2 reads YFSETQ. Unmatched junction bases numbered 10, after V lost 5 bases and J lost 2 bases. CDR3 residues: CASRSTGLSTGANVLTF. The CDR3 DNA follows: TGCGCCAGCAGGTCGACAGGGCTTTCCACTGGGGCCAACGTCCTGACTTTC.

V is TRBV29-1 and J is TRBJ1-3; D not certain. V shed 4 bases and J shed 0 bases, with 7 bases lying between them. This CDR3 comprises 13 residues. Looked up from germline, CDR1 is SQVTM and CDR2 is ANQGSEA. CDR3 sequence: CSVVAGSGNTIYF. The CDR3 DNA follows: TGCAGCGTTGTAGCGGGCTCTGGAAACACCATATATTTT.

A word on this clone: Other DNA sequences from this sample encode an identical CDR3 as well. V usage is TRBV28 and J usage is TRBJ2-7, with TRBD1 matching 11 bases. From germline, CDR1 is MDHEN and CDR2 SYDVKM. CDR3 size: 15 residues. Trimming cost V 2 bases and J 3 bases; bases outside gene matches: 3. CDR3 amino acids: CASSLGGTGGYEQYF. Here the CDR3 DNA reads TGTGCCAGCAGTTTAGGCGGGACAGGGGGCTACGAGCAGTACTTC.

The chain carries TRBV27 and TRBJ1-1; D not resolved. Germline V gene lookup returns CDR1 MNHEY and CDR2 SMNVEV (reference sequence). This CDR3 has 15 residues. Between the trimmed V and J ends, which lost 5 bases and 0 bases, there was a span of 13 bases. The CDR3 region is CASSPLGGMNTEAFF. CDR3 nucleotides: TGTGCCAGCAGTCCCCTCGGAGGGATGAACACTGAAGCTTTCTTT.

This rearrangement joins TRBV6-5 to TRBJ1-1, with D possibly being TRBD1 (5 bases). Germline CDR1 and CDR2: MNHEY and SVGAGI. V was shortened by 2 bases and J by 5 bases, with 15 bases between the two germline ends. The CDR3 totals 15 residues. This CDR3 reads CASSYGGQGWTEAFF. In DNA, the CDR3 is TGTGCCAGCAGTTACGGAGGGCAGGGATGGACTGAAGCTTTCTTT.

V usage is TRBV15 and J usage is TRBJ2-3; D gene unclear. Looked up from germline, CDR1 is LNHNV and CDR2 is YYDKDF (reference sequence). CDR3 size: 15 residues. Deletions cut 5 bases from V and 1 base from J, with 13 bases between. This chain's CDR3 is CATSPELRRTDTQYF. The CDR3 coding sequence is TGTGCCACCAGCCCCGAGCTCCGCCGCACAGATACGCAGTATTTT.

The chain has TRBV9 and TRBJ2-1, with TRBD2 matching 7 bases. V shed 4 bases, J shed 9 bases, and the junction held 13 bases outside the gene matches. This CDR3 region has 15 residues. CDR1 is SGDLS and CDR2 is YYNGEE in the germline V gene. This CDR3 is CASSSGTAVMSEQFF. In DNA form, the CDR3 reads TGTGCCAGCAGCAGCGGGACTGCGGTCATGAGTGAGCAGTTCTTC.